Listed below are T cell receptor beta chains from one sample, sequenced in a study of blood T cell repertoires in COVID-19. The protocol was immunoSEQ multiplex PCR, while the TCRdb copy is restricted to in-frame clones and leaves out a portion. The sample lists about 360,000 clones, 85% to 90% occurring once. Sequencing used peripheral blood. These receptors came from a human donor in a cohort sampled during active COVID-19. CDR3s include the opening cysteine and the closing phenylalanine or tryptophan. The order of the fields is J gene, D gene, V gene, clone size, CDR3 protein, CDR3 DNA. A D gene is named only where the DNA matches it firmly. A row's size may be missing; if present it is once, few, many or a size class.

j_gene: TRBJ2-3
d_gene: .
v_gene: TRBV6-6
abundance: .
CDR3aa: CASSYPWENTDTQYF
CDR3nt: TGTGCCAGCAGCTATCCGTGGGAGAACACAGATACGCAGTATTTT

j_gene: TRBJ2-7
d_gene: TRBD1
v_gene: TRBV5-1
abundance: .
CDR3aa: CASSYGTGGEGYEQYF
CDR3nt: TGCGCCAGCAGCTACGGGACAGGGGGCGAGGGCTACGAGCAGTACTTC

j_gene: TRBJ2-3
d_gene: .
v_gene: TRBV7-6
abundance: .
CDR3aa: CASSLGAGRTDTQYF
CDR3nt: TGTGCCAGCAGCTTAGGTGCCGGGAGAACAGATACGCAGTATTTT

j_gene: TRBJ2-1
d_gene: .
v_gene: TRBV3-1/TRBV3-2
abundance: .
CDR3aa: CASSPGGPEGYNEQFF
CDR3nt: TGTGCCAGCAGCCCTGGGGGTCCGGAGGGCTACAATGAGCAGTTCTTC

j_gene: TRBJ2-7
d_gene: .
v_gene: TRBV29-1
abundance: .
CDR3aa: CSGGDSSYEQYF
CDR3nt: TGCAGCGGGGGGGACAGCTCCTACGAGCAGTACTTC

j_gene: TRBJ2-7
d_gene: TRBD2
v_gene: TRBV7-9
abundance: .
CDR3aa: CASSSSGGTYEQYF
CDR3nt: TGTGCCAGCAGCTCCTCGGGGGGGACCTACGAGCAGTACTTC

j_gene: TRBJ1-5
d_gene: .
v_gene: TRBV12-1
abundance: few
CDR3aa: CASSPRDRGFNQPQHF
CDR3nt: TGTGCCAGCAGCCCCCGGGACAGGGGGTTCAATCAGCCCCAGCATTTT

j_gene: TRBJ2-3
d_gene: TRBD1
v_gene: TRBV5-1
abundance: .
CDR3aa: CASSLAGTGSSTDTQYF
CDR3nt: TGCGCCAGCAGCTTGGCAGGGACAGGATCTAGCACAGATACGCAGTATTTT

j_gene: TRBJ2-5
d_gene: TRBD1
v_gene: TRBV5-1
abundance: .
CDR3aa: CASSLGDRGPETQYF
CDR3nt: TGCGCCAGCAGCTTGGGGGACAGGGGCCCAGAGACCCAGTACTTC

j_gene: TRBJ2-5
d_gene: TRBD2
v_gene: TRBV5-1
abundance: .
CDR3aa: CASSWTSGAQETQYF
CDR3nt: TGCGCCAGCAGCTGGACTAGCGGGGCCCAAGAGACCCAGTACTTC

j_gene: TRBJ2-1
d_gene: TRBD2
v_gene: TRBV29-1
abundance: .
CDR3aa: CSVLTSGAEQFF
CDR3nt: TGCAGCGTCCTGACTAGCGGGGCTGAGCAGTTCTTC

j_gene: TRBJ2-1
d_gene: TRBD2
v_gene: TRBV6-5
abundance: .
CDR3aa: CASRPGLAGGEQFF
CDR3nt: TGTGCCAGCAGGCCGGGACTAGCGGGAGGTGAGCAGTTCTTC

j_gene: TRBJ2-1
d_gene: TRBD2
v_gene: TRBV30
abundance: .
CDR3aa: CAWTELAGVVYNEQFF
CDR3nt: TGTGCCTGGACCGAACTAGCGGGAGTGGTCTACAATGAGCAGTTCTTC

j_gene: TRBJ2-7
d_gene: .
v_gene: TRBV28
abundance: .
CDR3aa: CASSRPGLNEQYF
CDR3nt: TGTGCCAGCTCGAGACCGGGACTGAACGAGCAGTACTTC

j_gene: TRBJ2-3
d_gene: TRBD2
v_gene: TRBV7-8
abundance: .
CDR3aa: CATHGTSGTDTQYF
CDR3nt: TGTGCCACTCACGGGACTAGCGGGACAGATACGCAGTATTTT

j_gene: TRBJ1-2
d_gene: .
v_gene: TRBV15
abundance: .
CDR3aa: CATSRDRTNSPFIGYTF
CDR3nt: TGTGCCACCAGCAGAGATCGGACTAATAGTCCCTTTATAGGCTACACCTTC

j_gene: TRBJ2-1
d_gene: .
v_gene: TRBV11-2
abundance: .
CDR3aa: CASSTLQGSYNEQFF
CDR3nt: TGTGCCAGCAGCACCTTACAGGGTTCCTACAATGAGCAGTTCTTC

j_gene: TRBJ1-2
d_gene: .
v_gene: TRBV5-4
abundance: .
CDR3aa: CASSPDFNYGYTF
CDR3nt: TGTGCCAGCAGCCCTGACTTTAACTATGGCTACACCTTC

j_gene: TRBJ1-2
d_gene: .
v_gene: TRBV27
abundance: .
CDR3aa: CAVGRAGDYGYTF
CDR3nt: TGTGCCGTGGGGAGAGCGGGGGACTATGGCTACACCTTC

j_gene: TRBJ1-4
d_gene: .
v_gene: TRBV7-9
abundance: .
CDR3aa: CASSAGTAGEKLFF
CDR3nt: TGTGCCAGCAGCGCGGGGACGGCAGGGGAAAAACTGTTTTTT

j_gene: TRBJ1-1
d_gene: .
v_gene: TRBV7-3
abundance: few
CDR3aa: CASSLARHTEAFF
CDR3nt: TGTGCCAGCAGCTTAGCCAGGCACACTGAAGCTTTCTTT

j_gene: TRBJ2-1
d_gene: .
v_gene: TRBV19
abundance: .
CDR3aa: CASSGSGWGGVSYNEQFF
CDR3nt: TGTGCCAGTAGCGGTTCCGGGTGGGGCGGGGTCTCCTACAATGAGCAGTTCTTC

j_gene: TRBJ1-1
d_gene: .
v_gene: TRBV28
abundance: .
CDR3aa: CASSRGEAFF
CDR3nt: TGTGCCAGCAGTAGGGGGGAAGCTTTCTTT

j_gene: TRBJ1-4
d_gene: .
v_gene: TRBV5-1
abundance: .
CDR3aa: CASSSNTNRQKLFF
CDR3nt: TGCGCCAGCAGCTCGAATACAAACAGGCAAAAACTGTTTTTT

j_gene: TRBJ2-3
d_gene: .
v_gene: TRBV11-2
abundance: .
CDR3aa: CASSPGNYQADTQYF
CDR3nt: TGTGCCAGCAGCCCCGGGAATTACCAAGCAGATACGCAGTATTTT

j_gene: TRBJ2-5
d_gene: .
v_gene: TRBV19
abundance: .
CDR3aa: CASSQTGTETQYF
CDR3nt: TGTGCCAGTAGTCAAACAGGGACGGAGACCCAGTACTTC

j_gene: TRBJ1-1
d_gene: .
v_gene: TRBV11-3
abundance: .
CDR3aa: CASSFGGRSEAFF
CDR3nt: TGTGCCAGCAGCTTCGGGGGAAGATCTGAAGCTTTCTTT

j_gene: TRBJ2-1
d_gene: TRBD2
v_gene: TRBV9
abundance: .
CDR3aa: CASSVVGTSGNEQFF
CDR3nt: TGTGCCAGCAGCGTGGTTGGGACTAGCGGTAATGAGCAGTTCTTC

j_gene: TRBJ2-7
d_gene: .
v_gene: TRBV2
abundance: .
CDR3aa: CASSEGGGTIPYEQYF
CDR3nt: TGTGCCAGCAGTGAAGGGGGAGGGACAATTCCCTACGAGCAGTACTTC

j_gene: TRBJ1-3
d_gene: .
v_gene: TRBV7-2
abundance: .
CDR3aa: CASSATGFAGNTIYF
CDR3nt: TGTGCCAGCAGCGCAACAGGGTTTGCTGGAAACACCATATATTTT

j_gene: TRBJ2-2
d_gene: .
v_gene: TRBV3-1/TRBV3-2
abundance: once
CDR3aa: CASRRFYGAGELFF
CDR3nt: TGTGCCAGCAGACGTTTTTACGGTGCCGGGGAGCTGTTTTTT

j_gene: TRBJ2-7
d_gene: TRBD2
v_gene: TRBV11-3
abundance: .
CDR3aa: CASSRGGLYEQYF
CDR3nt: TGTGCCAGCAGCCGGGGGGGCCTGTACGAGCAGTACTTC

j_gene: TRBJ2-5
d_gene: .
v_gene: TRBV15
abundance: .
CDR3aa: CATSRDLAQETQYF
CDR3nt: TGTGCCACCAGCAGAGATTTAGCCCAGGAGACCCAGTACTTC

j_gene: TRBJ2-1
d_gene: TRBD2
v_gene: TRBV4-1
abundance: .
CDR3aa: CASSQTNLAGGRFF
CDR3nt: TGCGCCAGCAGCCAAACTAACCTAGCGGGGGGTCGGTTCTTC

j_gene: TRBJ2-6
d_gene: TRBD1
v_gene: TRBV2
abundance: .
CDR3aa: CASSELGRGTGANVLTF
CDR3nt: TGTGCCAGCAGTGAATTGGGCAGGGGGACTGGGGCCAACGTCCTGACTTTC